Listed here are 7 T cell receptor beta chains from one sample, sequenced in a study of blood T cells in healthy people across ages. A second PCR, run for about 6 to 12 cycles, used a sample-barcoded 5' primer plus a J-beta primer mix. TCRdb re-analysed the 5' RACE reads in MiXCR, keeping a single row per CDR3 protein. Found here are 700,000 or so distinct CDR3 sequences, approximately 22% of them singletons; the top ten hold roughly 22%. Material: blood. These receptors all come from a man in his sixties or seventies in good health.

The V and J genes are TRBV7-8 and TRBJ2-1; D call uncertain. This CDR3 region has 14 residues. Trimming left V 1 base short and J 7 bases short, with 11 bases between. Per the germline V gene, CDR1 is SGHVS and CDR2 is FQNEAQ. The CDR3 DNA reads TGTGCCAGCAGCTTAGGCCGCTTGGTGAATGAGCAGTTCTTC. It specifies CASSLGRLVNEQFF. Variable domain in full (rest from reference TRBV7-8 and TRBJ2-1): GAGVSQSPRYKVAKRGQDVALRCDPISGHVSLFWYQQALGQGPEFLTYFQNEAQLDKSGLPSDRFFAERPEGSVSTLKIQRTQQEDSAVYLCASSLGRLVNEQFFGPGTRLTVL.

The table lists this clonotype with a few counts. V usage is TRBV24-1 and J usage is TRBJ2-3; tentatively, D is TRBD1 (6 bases). The V and J ends lost 3 bases and 2 bases respectively, with 17 bases between them. Germline lookup yields CDR1 KGHDR and CDR2 SFDVKD. The CDR3 is made up of 17 amino acids. This CDR3 reads CATSDPHRATNTDTQYF. For the CDR3, the DNA is TGTGCCACCAGTGATCCCCACAGGGCCACGAACACAGATACGCAGTATTTT.

In its sample, this clonotype was seen once. The chain links TRBV5-6 to TRBJ1-5; TRBD1 might be the D (5 bases). This CDR3 has 15 residues. V lost 0 bases and J lost 3, with 10 bases in between. Germline CDR1 and CDR2: SGHDT and YYEEEE. This CDR3 is CASSLDRTLNQPQHF. The DNA of the CDR3 is TGTGCCAGCAGCTTGGACAGGACTCTCAATCAGCCCCAGCATTTT.

This clonotype was counted between two and nine times. The chain uses TRBV5-1 and TRBJ2-5; tentatively, D is TRBD1 or TRBD2 (7 bases each). The CDR3 runs to 15 residues. CDR1 and CDR2 from the germline V gene are SGHRS and YFSETQ. Trimming left V 3 bases short and J 1 base short, with 13 bases between. Here the CDR3 reads CASSSGGQSQETQYF. The DNA of the CDR3 is TGCGCCAGCAGCTCGGGGGGACAGTCCCAAGAGACCCAGTACTTC.

V usage is TRBV21-1 and J usage is TRBJ2-5. Judging by the DNA end, TRBJ2-7 fits better; the J call may be wrong. TRBV21-1 is given as a pseudogene. CDR3 length equals 12 residues. The CDR3 DNA reads as TGTGCCAGCAGCAATCTGAGATACGAGCAGTACGTC. Amino acid sequence: CASSNLRYEQYV.

The gene calls are TRBV20-1 and TRBJ2-2, with a possible D match to TRBD2 (5 bases). CDR1 DFQATT and CDR2 SNEGSKA come from the germline V gene (reference sequence). V lost 2 bases and J 1 base, leaving 11 bases between the germline ends. This CDR3 comprises 15 residues. The CDR3 sequence is CSARYGSRNTGELFF. The CDR3 bases are TGCAGTGCTAGATATGGGAGCCGGAACACCGGGGAGCTGTTTTTT.

This clonotype was observed a handful of times. The J gene is TRBJ2-3, the V gene TRBV9; D uncertain. This CDR3 comprises 13 residues. Germline loops: CDR1 SGDLS, CDR2 YYNGEE. The V end was cut by 4 bases, the J end by 3 bases, with 9 bases between. The CDR3 here is CASSPTPTDTQYF. As DNA, the CDR3 is TGTGCCAGCAGCCCCACTCCGACAGATACGCAGTATTTT.